The count of the clone carrying this TCR beta chain is one. The record originates from a study of blood T cell repertoires in COVID-19. The CDR3 is 15 residues long. The V gene lost 0 bases and the J gene lost 1 base, with 9 bases spanning the gap. The germline V gene encodes CDR1 KGHSH and CDR2 LQKENI. Authors' processing steps: Estimated nucleated cell counts came from reference gene primer amplification. The repertoire was sequenced with immunoSEQ multiplex PCR; TCRdb's copy has only in-frame clones and lacks some. Clone size and V and J calls were adopted from that table, with D and trimming inferred from the DNA. The sample carries 240,000 or so clones, approximately 80% recorded once.

Sequenced material: peripheral blood. This TCR came from a woman over 75 with acute or convalescent COVID-19. The rearrangement joins TRBV18 to TRBJ2-5; no clear D. CDR3 residues: CASSPPYRSQETQYF. CDR3 nucleotides: TGTGCCAGCTCACCACCTTATCGGAGCCAAGAGACCCAGTACTTC. The entire variable domain, with the rest obtained from reference TRBV18 and TRBJ2-5, is as follows: NAGVMQNPRHLVRRRGQEARLRCSPMKGHSHVYWYRQLPEEGLKFMVYLQKENIIDESGMPKERFSAEFPKEGPSILRIQQVVRGDSAAYFCASSPPYRSQETQYFGPGTRLLVL.